This entry is about one TCR beta chain. Profiled with immunoSEQ multiplex PCR; TCRdb holds only in-frame clones, not every one. There are around 180,000 clones in the sample; about 91% occur only once, and just over 2% lies in the top ten. This entry belongs to a study of control samples from healthy donors and cancer patients. CDR1 ENHRY and CDR2 SYGVKD come from the germline V gene. V lost 4 bases to trimming and J lost 2 bases, with 17 bases between them. The CDR3 runs 16 residues. V gene TRBV10-3 combines with J gene TRBJ1-1, with D possibly being TRBD1 (6 bases). Sequenced input: blood. This clonotype was sampled from a middle-aged woman in good health. Here the CDR3 DNA reads TGTGCCATCAGTGTCCCCCCGGGGGCAGGAAACACTGAAGCTTTCTTT. This translates into CAISVPPGAGNTEAFF.